This T cell receptor (beta chain) stems from a study of blood T cell repertoires in COVID-19. Across the whole study: PBMCs, B-cell-depleted T cells, or T cells provided the cDNA or gDNA that made up the material.

The ends were cut back, 5 bases at V and 0 bases at J, with 7 bases in the middle. The CDR3 is made up of 13 amino acids. The germline V gene has CDR1 SGHAT and CDR2 FQNNGV. As handled by the study authors: The authors estimated nucleated cell counts from reference gene primer amplification. The data were produced by immunoSEQ multiplex PCR, yet TCRdb's version contains in-frame clones alone and is incomplete. That table furnishes V, J and clone size, whereas the DNA furnished D and trimming. Of over 30,000 clones in the sample, less than 90% are singletons; the top ten hold approximately 13%. The chain recombines TRBV11-2 with TRBJ1-1; no firm D call. The sequence came from a man in his sixties or seventies with active COVID-19. Specimen: peripheral blood. This CDR3 is CASSRGVNTEAFF. As DNA, the CDR3 is TGTGCCAGCAGCCGCGGGGTGAACACTGAAGCTTTCTTT.